The 10 T cell receptor beta chains below were found in one sample sequenced in a study of shared clonotypes between healthy human individuals. TCRdb's copy holds only in-frame clones and misses some; the assay was immunoSEQ multiplex PCR. The sample records some 530,000 clones, about 85% being singletons. Specimen: PBMCs. The receptor source for this set is a woman in her thirties or forties in good health. Some clones in this sample may be carry-over from other donors' samples.

This rearrangement joins TRBV11-2 to TRBJ1-2; D not certain. Deletions cut 6 bases from V and 4 bases from J, with 15 bases between. The CDR3 consists of 14 residues. CDR1 is SGHAT, CDR2 FQNNGV, per germline. CDR3 sequence (DNA): TGTGCCAGCAGATCCCAGAGGCGCGGCTATGGCTACACCTTC. Translation gives CASRSQRRGYGYTF.

The chain carries TRBV7-9 and TRBJ1-1; 7 bases match TRBD1. V lost 4 bases to trimming and J lost 5 bases; unmatched junction nucleotides: 4. Germline assignment: CDR1 SEHNR and CDR2 FQNEAQ (reference sequence). This CDR3 region has 13 residues. The CDR3 sequence is CASSSDRVTEAFF. In DNA, the CDR3 is TGTGCCAGCAGCTCAGACAGGGTTACTGAAGCTTTCTTT. Looking up the rest from reference TRBV7-9 and TRBJ1-1 gives the full variable domain: DTGVSQNPRHKITKRGQNVTFRCDPISEHNRLYWYRQTLGQGPEFLTYFQNEAQLEKSRLLSDRFSAERPKGSFSTLEIQRTEQGDSAMYLCASSSDRVTEAFFGQGTRLTVV.

This clone was counted between two and nine times. Here the CDR3 DNA reads TGTGCCAGCAGTTTTGATGGCAGACAAGAGACCCAGTACTTC. Encoded protein: CASSFDGRQETQYF. This chain uses TRBV27 with TRBJ2-5; D is uncertain. V was pared by 3 bases and J by 2 bases, with 10 bases between. The CDR3 runs 14 residues. The V gene's germline CDR1 is MNHEY and CDR2 SMNVEV (reference sequence).

The rearrangement joins TRBV5-1 to TRBJ2-2; maybe TRBD2 (6 bases). This CDR3 is built from 15 residues. Trimming removed 7 bases from V and 4 bases from J, with 17 bases in between. Germline CDR1 and CDR2: SGHRS and YFSETQ. CDR3 DNA sequence: TGCGCCAGCCTTCCGGGACTTAGTGGCACCGGGGAGCTGTTTTTT. Amino acid sequence: CASLPGLSGTGELFF.

As for this clone: Only one base separates this from a far larger clonotype, so it likely reflects a read error. The chain combines TRBV25-1 with TRBJ2-2; 11 bases fit TRBD2. This CDR3 comprises 16 residues. Trimming took 5 bases from V and 6 from J; bases not matched to a gene: 8. CDR1 is MGHDK and CDR2 is SYGVNS in the germline V gene. The CDR3 bases are TGTGCCAGCAGTAGTCGACTAGCGGGATATGCCGGGGAGCTGTTTTTT. It codes for CASSSRLAGYAGELFF.

J is TRBJ1-1 and V is TRBV6-1; no definite D call. CDR3 size: 11 residues. The germline V gene encodes CDR1 MNHNS and CDR2 SASEGT. Between the trimmed V and J ends, which lost 7 bases and 7 bases, there was a span of 10 bases. CDR3 in amino acids: CASMDSLEAFF. In nucleotides, the CDR3 is TGTGCCAGCATGGATAGTCTTGAAGCTTTCTTT.

This clone was detected only once. The chain joins TRBV27 to TRBJ1-2, with TRBD1 matching 10 bases. The V gene's germline CDR1 is MNHEY and CDR2 SMNVEV (reference sequence). Losses at the gene ends were 8 bases for V and 8 bases for J; bases not matched to a gene: 11. The CDR3 length is 14 residues. CDR3 protein: CASGKDRGLEGYTF. For the CDR3, the DNA is TGTGCCAGCGGAAAGGACAGGGGGTTGGAAGGCTACACCTTC.

This chain links TRBV28 with TRBJ1-1, with TRBD1 identical over 8 bases. CDR3 size: 13 residues. Losses at the gene ends were 2 bases for V and 6 bases for J; bases not matched to a gene: 2. CDR1 MDHEN and CDR2 SYDVKM come from the germline V gene. The CDR3: CASSLGTGPEAFF. The CDR3 coding sequence is TGTGCCAGCAGTTTAGGGACAGGTCCTGAAGCTTTCTTT.

The V call is TRBV19, the J call TRBJ1-5; D is ambiguous. Trimming removed 4 bases from V and 3 bases from J, with 13 bases in between. Germline CDR1 and CDR2: LNHDA and SQIVND (reference sequence). This CDR3 has 15 amino acids. The CDR3 loop reads CASSSVQEDNQPQHF. The CDR3 DNA sequence: TGTGCCAGTAGTAGCGTCCAGGAGGACAATCAGCCCCAGCATTTT.

The chain has TRBV6-5 and TRBJ2-7; 9 bases fit TRBD1. The CDR3 sequence is 14 residues long. Unmatched junction bases numbered 11, after V lost 8 bases and J lost 6 bases. The germline CDR1 and CDR2 sequences are MNHEY and SVGAGI. CDR3 loop: CASSPGTGHREQYF. In nucleotides, the CDR3 is TGTGCCAGCTCCCCCGGGACAGGGCATCGCGAGCAGTACTTC.